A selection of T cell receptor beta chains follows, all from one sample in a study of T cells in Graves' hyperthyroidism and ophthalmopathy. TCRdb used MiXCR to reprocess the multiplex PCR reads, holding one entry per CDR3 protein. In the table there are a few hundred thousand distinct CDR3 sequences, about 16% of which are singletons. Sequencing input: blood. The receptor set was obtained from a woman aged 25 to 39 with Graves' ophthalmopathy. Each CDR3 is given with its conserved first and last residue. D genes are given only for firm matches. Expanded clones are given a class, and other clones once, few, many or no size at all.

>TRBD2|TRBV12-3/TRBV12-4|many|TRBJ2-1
CASRPIGGSSYNEQFF
TGTGCCAGCAGACCTATCGGGGGGAGCTCCTACAATGAGCAGTTCTTC
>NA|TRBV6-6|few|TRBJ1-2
CASSYSYGDNYGYTF
TGTGCCAGCAGTTACTCGTACGGGGATAACTATGGCTACACCTTC
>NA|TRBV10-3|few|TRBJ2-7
CAISGTDYEQYF
TGTGCCATCAGTGGGACAGATTACGAGCAGTACTTC
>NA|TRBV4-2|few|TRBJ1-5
CASSQTDSPGNQPQHF
TGTGCCAGCAGCCAGACAGACAGCCCGGGAAATCAGCCCCAGCATTTT
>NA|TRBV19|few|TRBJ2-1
CASSIIPNNNEQFF
TGTGCCAGTAGTATAATCCCCAACAACAATGAGCAGTTCTTC
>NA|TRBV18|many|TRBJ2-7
CASSRTQGYEQYF
TGTGCCAGCAGCCGGACCCAGGGCTACGAGCAGTACTTC
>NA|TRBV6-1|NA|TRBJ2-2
CASALVRETGELFF
TGTGCCAGCGCTTTGGTGCGGGAAACCGGGGAGCTGTTTTTT
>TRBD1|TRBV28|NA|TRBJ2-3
CASSTGTVRGDTQYF
TGTGCCAGCAGCACCGGGACAGTGAGAGGAGATACGCAGTATTTT
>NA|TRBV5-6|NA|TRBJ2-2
CASTIGGTQLQGGELFF
TGTGCCAGCACCATTGGCGGGACACAACTCCAGGGCGGGGAGCTGTTTTTT
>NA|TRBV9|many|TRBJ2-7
CASSVSQGSYEQYF
TGTGCCAGCAGCGTATCACAGGGATCCTACGAGCAGTACTTC
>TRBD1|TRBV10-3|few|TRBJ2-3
CAISERTGGHTDTQYF
TGTGCCATCAGTGAACGAACAGGGGGCCACACAGATACGCAGTATTTT
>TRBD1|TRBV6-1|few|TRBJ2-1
CASSLTRDREFF
TGTGCCAGCAGCCTAACCCGGGACAGAGAGTTCTTC
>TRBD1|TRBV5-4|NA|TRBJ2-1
CASSSGTGIYNEQFF
TGTGCCAGCAGCTCCGGGACAGGGATCTACAATGAGCAGTTCTTC
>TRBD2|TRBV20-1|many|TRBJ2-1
CSARDLGLAGHEQFF
TGCAGTGCTAGAGATCTCGGACTAGCGGGCCATGAGCAGTTCTTC
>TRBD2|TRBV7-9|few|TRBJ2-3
CASSLDRGRATDTQYF
TGTGCCAGCAGCTTAGACCGCGGGAGGGCCACAGATACGCAGTATTTT
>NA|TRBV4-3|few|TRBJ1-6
CASSQVGGTHSPLHF
TGCGCCAGCAGCCAAGTGGGAGGGACGCATTCACCCCTCCACTTT
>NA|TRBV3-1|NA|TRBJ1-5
CASSQKGGQPQHF
TGTGCCAGCAGCCAAAAAGGGGGACAGCCCCAGCATTTT
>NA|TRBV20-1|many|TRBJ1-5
CSASWDFSNQPQHF
TGCAGTGCTAGTTGGGATTTTAGCAATCAGCCCCAGCATTTT
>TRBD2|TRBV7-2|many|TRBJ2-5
CASSLGTSGRARGETQYF
TGTGCCAGCAGCTTAGGGACTAGCGGGAGGGCCCGAGGAGAGACCCAGTACTTC
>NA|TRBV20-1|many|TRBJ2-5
CSAGGRSKETQYF
TGCAGTGCTGGGGGCCGAAGCAAAGAGACCCAGTACTTC
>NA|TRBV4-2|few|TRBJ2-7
CASSLNGGSGSYEQYF
TGTGCCAGCAGCCTAAACGGGGGTAGCGGCTCCTACGAGCAGTACTTC
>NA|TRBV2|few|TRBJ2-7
CASSESSGQFYEQYF
TGTGCCAGCAGTGAGAGTTCAGGGCAGTTTTACGAGCAGTACTTC
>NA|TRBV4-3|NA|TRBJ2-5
CASSQDDLSGETQYF
TGCGCCAGCAGCCAAGACGACCTATCGGGGGAGACCCAGTACTTC
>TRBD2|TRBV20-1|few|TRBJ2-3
CSARITLAGGEPDTQYF
TGCAGTGCTAGGATTACTCTAGCGGGAGGTGAACCAGATACGCAGTATTTT
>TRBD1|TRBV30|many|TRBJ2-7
CAWSVVGTGRLMQYF
TGTGCCTGGAGTGTTGTGGGGACAGGGCGCTTGATGCAGTACTTC
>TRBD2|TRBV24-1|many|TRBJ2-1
CATSDPTSREQFF
TGTGCCACCAGTGATCCGACTAGCCGTGAGCAGTTCTTC
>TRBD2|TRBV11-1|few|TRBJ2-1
CASRYRLAGVGEQFF
TGTGCCAGCAGGTACCGACTAGCGGGAGTGGGTGAGCAGTTCTTC
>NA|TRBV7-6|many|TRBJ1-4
CASSLVDTINEKLFF
TGTGCCAGCAGCTTAGTGGACACTATTAATGAAAAACTGTTTTTT